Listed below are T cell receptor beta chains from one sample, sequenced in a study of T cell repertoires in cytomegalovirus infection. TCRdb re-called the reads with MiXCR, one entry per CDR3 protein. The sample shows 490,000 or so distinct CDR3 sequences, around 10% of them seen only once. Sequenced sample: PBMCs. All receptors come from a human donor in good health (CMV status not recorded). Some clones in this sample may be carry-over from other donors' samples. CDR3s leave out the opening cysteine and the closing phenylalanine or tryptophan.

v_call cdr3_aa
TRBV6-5 ASSVMGFLEKAGGPGYEQY
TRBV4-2 ASSQESGTNTEAF
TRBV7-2 ASSLLQGNWYNEQF
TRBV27 ASSFGLAGGDTQY
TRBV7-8 ASSPLQGPYNEQF
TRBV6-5 ASGRGHNSPLH
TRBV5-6 ATARQGGDETQY
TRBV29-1 SVLSSETYEQY
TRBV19 ASSIGERSGANVLT
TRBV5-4 ASSLLGLAGDTGELF
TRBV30 AWRSGNNQPQH
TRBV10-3 AISRLGQNTEAF
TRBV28 ASSNSPGVYLAEAF
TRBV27 ASSNPGSEAF
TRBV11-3 ASSLGLSHYNEQF
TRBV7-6 ARDQPQH
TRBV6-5 ASSSARGRNQPQH
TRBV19 ASKSGVSGLAGAERF
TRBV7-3 ASSLRGGSPYNEQF
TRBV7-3 ASSVTSTVEQF
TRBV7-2 ASSFGQAYGYT
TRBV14 ASSQTSLGHLTGDTQY
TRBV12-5 ASGLGHGAEAF
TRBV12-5 ASGYVGGTEAF
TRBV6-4 ASSEHLGETQY
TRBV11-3 ASSLTSGTQETQY
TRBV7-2 ASSGGTHTGELF
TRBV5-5 ASSPPLTGRGEQY
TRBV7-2 ASSLESGRVGTQY
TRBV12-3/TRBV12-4 ASSFPYRNTEAF